This TCR beta chain appears in the sequencing data of a study of post-analysis software for immune sequencing data. Findings of the study overall: Patients carried five TRBV segments more frequently than controls did, and TRBV5-6, TRBV5-1 and TRBV20-1 were among them. F measure grouped same-batch samples tightly together. Among multiple sclerosis patients, normalized Chao1 diversity was significantly below that of controls.

The CDR3 runs to 11 residues. V was trimmed by 4 bases and J by 13 bases, leaving 13 bases between them. To note about this clonotype: Its antigen remains unidentified.

Built from TCR beta cDNA, the libraries had unique molecular identifiers in them. TCRdb redid the calling of the PCR reads with MiXCR, one entry per CDR3 protein. The sample carries 450,000 to 650,000 distinct CDR3 sequences, about 40% recorded once. This chain links TRBV12-3 or TRBV12-4 with TRBJ1-2; D ambiguous. The origin of this receptor is a girl aged 5 to 17 with multiple sclerosis. The sample taken for sequencing was blood. The CDR3 here is CASSSTGFCTF. The CDR3 bases are TGTGCCAGCAGTTCTACCGGGTTCTGCACCTTC.